This TCR beta chain appears in the sequencing data of a study of T cell repertoires in cytomegalovirus infection. One entry per CDR3 protein, called by TCRdb with MiXCR from the reads. The sample consists of 650,000 to 900,000 distinct CDR3 sequences, 32% of them appearing once. This CDR3 comprises 12 residues. Germline V gives CDR1 SGHTA, CDR2 FQGTGA. Trimming cost V 5 bases and J 8 bases, with 12 bases left between them. As concerns this clonotype: Its antigen remains unknown.

The chain recombines TRBV7-3 with TRBJ1-2, with TRBD1 as a possible D gene (6 bases). This receptor was identified in a human donor in good health (CMV status not recorded). Some clones in this sample may be carry-over from other donors' samples. The sample here was cultured CD8+ T cells from PBMCs, taken from culture after CMV antigen stimulation. The CDR3 DNA sequence: TGTGCCAGCAGCACAGGGCTTCGGGGCTACACCTTC. Amino acid sequence: CASSTGLRGYTF.